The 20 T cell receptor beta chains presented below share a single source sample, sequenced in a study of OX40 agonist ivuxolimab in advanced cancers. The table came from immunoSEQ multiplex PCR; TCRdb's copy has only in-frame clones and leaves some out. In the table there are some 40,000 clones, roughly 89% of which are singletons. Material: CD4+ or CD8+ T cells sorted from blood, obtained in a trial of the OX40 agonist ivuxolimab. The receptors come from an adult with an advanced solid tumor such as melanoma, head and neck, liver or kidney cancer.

The CDR3 here is CASSSLGGPSSYNSPLHF. CDR3 coding DNA: TGTGCCAGCAGCTCCCTCGGGGGCCCCAGCTCCTATAATTCACCCCTCCACTTT. The chain couples TRBV11-1 to TRBJ1-6, with a possible D match to TRBD1 (6 bases). Germline loops: CDR1 SGHAT, CDR2 FQDESV (reference sequence). CDR3 length equals 18 residues. Trimming left V 4 bases short and J 0 bases short, with 16 bases between.

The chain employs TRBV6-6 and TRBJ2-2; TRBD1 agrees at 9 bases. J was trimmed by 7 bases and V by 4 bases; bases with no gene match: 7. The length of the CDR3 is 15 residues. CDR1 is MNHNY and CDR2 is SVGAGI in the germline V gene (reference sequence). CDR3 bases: TGTGCCAGCAGTTCCCGGACAGGGGAGGGCGGGGAGCTGTTTTTT. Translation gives CASSSRTGEGGELFF.

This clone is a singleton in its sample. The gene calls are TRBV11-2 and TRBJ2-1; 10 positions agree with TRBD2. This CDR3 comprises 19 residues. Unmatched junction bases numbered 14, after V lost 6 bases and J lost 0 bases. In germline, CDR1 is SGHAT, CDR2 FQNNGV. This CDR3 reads CASSRVLASGGLSYNEQFF. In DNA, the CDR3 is TGTGCCAGCAGTCGTGTGCTGGCTAGCGGGGGCCTCTCCTACAATGAGCAGTTCTTC.

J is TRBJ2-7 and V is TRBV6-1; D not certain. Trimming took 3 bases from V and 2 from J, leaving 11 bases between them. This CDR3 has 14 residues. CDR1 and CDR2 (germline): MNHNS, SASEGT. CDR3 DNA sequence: TGTGCCAGCAGTGAGGCAGCGATCGCCTACGAGCAGTACTTC. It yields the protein CASSEAAIAYEQYF.

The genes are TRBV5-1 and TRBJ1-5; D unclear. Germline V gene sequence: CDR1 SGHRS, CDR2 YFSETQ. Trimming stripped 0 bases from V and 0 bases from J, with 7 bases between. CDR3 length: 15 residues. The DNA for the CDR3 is TGCGCCAGCAGCTTGGTTGGGGATAGCAATCAGCCCCAGCATTTT. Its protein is CASSLVGDSNQPQHF.

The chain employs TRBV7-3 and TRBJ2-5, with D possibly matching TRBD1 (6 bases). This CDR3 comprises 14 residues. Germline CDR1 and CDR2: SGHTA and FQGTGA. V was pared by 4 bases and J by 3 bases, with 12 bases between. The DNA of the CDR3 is TGTGCCAGCAGCTCGTCGGGACACAAAGAGACCCAGTACTTC. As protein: CASSSSGHKETQYF.

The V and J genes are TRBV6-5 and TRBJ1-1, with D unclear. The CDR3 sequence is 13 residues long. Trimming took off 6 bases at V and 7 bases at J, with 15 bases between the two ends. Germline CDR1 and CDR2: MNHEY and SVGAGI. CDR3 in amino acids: CASSPVRGVEAFF. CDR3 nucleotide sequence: TGTGCCAGCAGCCCCGTCCGTGGCGTTGAAGCTTTCTTT.

CDR3 coding DNA: TGTGCCAGCAGCCTTGACACCTTTGAAGCTTTCTTT. It translates to CASSLDTFEAFF. V is TRBV5-6 and J is TRBJ1-1, with unresolved D. CDR3 length equals 12 residues. Looked up from germline, CDR1 is SGHDT and CDR2 is YYEEEE. Trimming took 4 bases from V and 7 from J, leaving 11 bases between them.

The CDR3 sequence: CASSLTGTGLDTQYF. As DNA, the CDR3 is TGTGCCAGCAGTCTCACCGGGACAGGGTTGGATACGCAGTATTTT. V and J are TRBV6-5 and TRBJ2-3; 9 bases agree with TRBD1. The length of the CDR3 is 15 residues. Germline loops: CDR1 MNHEY, CDR2 SVGAGI. V trimming: 5 bases; J trimming: 6 bases; junction bases outside the gene matches: 9.

CDR3 sequence (DNA): TGTGCCAGCAGCCCCTACCCACAGGGCGGGGGCACTGAAGCTTTCTTT. Amino acids: CASSPYPQGGGTEAFF. The chain recombines TRBV5-5 with TRBJ1-1; possibly TRBD1 for D (6 bases). V was shortened by 4 bases and J by 4 bases, with 20 bases between the two germline ends. This CDR3 comprises 16 residues. Per germline, CDR1 SGHKS and CDR2 YYEKEE (reference sequence). Looking up the rest from reference TRBV5-5 and TRBJ1-1 gives the full variable domain: DAGVTQSPTHLIKTRGQQVTLRCSPISGHKSVSWYQQVLGQGPQFIFQYYEKEERGRGNFPDRFSARQFPNYSSELNVNALLLGDSALYLCASSPYPQGGGTEAFFGQGTRLTVV.

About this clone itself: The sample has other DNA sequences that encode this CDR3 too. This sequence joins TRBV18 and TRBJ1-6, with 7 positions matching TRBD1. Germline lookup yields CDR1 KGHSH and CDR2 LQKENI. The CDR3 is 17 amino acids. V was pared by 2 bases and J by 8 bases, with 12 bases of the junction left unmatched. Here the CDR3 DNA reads TGTGCCAGCTCACCAGCAATTCCGGGGCAGGGGGATTCACCCCTCCACTTT. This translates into CASSPAIPGQGDSPLHF.

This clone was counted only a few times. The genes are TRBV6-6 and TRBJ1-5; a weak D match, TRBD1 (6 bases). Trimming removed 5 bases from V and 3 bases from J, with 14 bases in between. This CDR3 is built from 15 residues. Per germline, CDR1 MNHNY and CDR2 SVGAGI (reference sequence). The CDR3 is CASSRWTGANQPQHF. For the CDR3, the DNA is TGTGCCAGCAGTAGATGGACGGGGGCCAATCAGCCCCAGCATTTT.

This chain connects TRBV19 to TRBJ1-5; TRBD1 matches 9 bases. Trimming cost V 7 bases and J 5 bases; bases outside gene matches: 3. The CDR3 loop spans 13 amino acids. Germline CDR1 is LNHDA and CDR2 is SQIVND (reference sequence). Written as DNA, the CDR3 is TGTGCCAGTACAAGGACAGGGGATCAGCCCCAGCATTTT. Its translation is CASTRTGDQPQHF.

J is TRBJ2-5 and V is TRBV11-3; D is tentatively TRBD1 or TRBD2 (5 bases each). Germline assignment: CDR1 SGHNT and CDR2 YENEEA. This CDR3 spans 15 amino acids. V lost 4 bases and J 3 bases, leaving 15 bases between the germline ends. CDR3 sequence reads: CASSSTGTAKETQYF. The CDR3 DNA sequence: TGTGCCAGCAGCTCTACTGGGACGGCAAAAGAGACCCAGTACTTC.

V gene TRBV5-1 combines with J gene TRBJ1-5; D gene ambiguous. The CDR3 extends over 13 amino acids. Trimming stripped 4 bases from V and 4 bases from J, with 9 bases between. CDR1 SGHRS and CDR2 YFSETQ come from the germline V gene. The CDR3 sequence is CASSTDQNQPQHF. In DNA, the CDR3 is TGCGCCAGCAGCACGGACCAAAATCAGCCCCAGCATTTT.

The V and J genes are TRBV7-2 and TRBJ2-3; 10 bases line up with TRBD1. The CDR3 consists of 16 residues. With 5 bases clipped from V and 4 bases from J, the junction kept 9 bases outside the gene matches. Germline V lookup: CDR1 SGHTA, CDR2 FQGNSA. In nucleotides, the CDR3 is TGTGCCAGCAGCGTCCAGACAGGGGGCCGCCCAGATACGCAGTATTTT. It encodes CASSVQTGGRPDTQYF.

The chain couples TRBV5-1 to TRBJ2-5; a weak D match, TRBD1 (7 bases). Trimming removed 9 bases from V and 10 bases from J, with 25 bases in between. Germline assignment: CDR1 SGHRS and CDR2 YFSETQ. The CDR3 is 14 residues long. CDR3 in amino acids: CATTTTAGGIDQYF. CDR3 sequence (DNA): TGCGCCACCACTACCACTGCAGGGGGGATTGACCAGTACTTC.

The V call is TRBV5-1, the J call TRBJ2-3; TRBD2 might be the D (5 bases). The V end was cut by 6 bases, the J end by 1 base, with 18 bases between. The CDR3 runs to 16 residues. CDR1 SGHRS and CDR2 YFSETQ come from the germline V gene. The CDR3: CASKLGEPSGTDTQYF. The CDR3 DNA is TGCGCCAGCAAGCTTGGGGAGCCTTCTGGCACAGATACGCAGTATTTT.

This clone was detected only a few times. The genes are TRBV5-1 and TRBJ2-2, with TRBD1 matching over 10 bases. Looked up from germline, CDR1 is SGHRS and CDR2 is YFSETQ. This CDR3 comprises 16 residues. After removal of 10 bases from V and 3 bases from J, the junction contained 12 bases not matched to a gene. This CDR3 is CASIPPGTGDTGELFF. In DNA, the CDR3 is TGCGCCTCAATCCCCCCGGGGACAGGGGACACCGGGGAGCTGTTTTTT.

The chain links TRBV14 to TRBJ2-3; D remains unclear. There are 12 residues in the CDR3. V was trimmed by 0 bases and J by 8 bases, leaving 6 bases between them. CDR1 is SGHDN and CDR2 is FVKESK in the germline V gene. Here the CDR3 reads CASSQEMATQYF. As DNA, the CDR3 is TGTGCCAGCAGCCAAGAAATGGCTACGCAGTATTTT.